This T cell receptor beta chain was sequenced during a study of blood T cells in healthy people across ages. Study-wide findings and caveats: Roughly linear age-related decline in beta diversity appeared, significant by age 40. There were more naive CD4+ cells and higher diversity in long-lived donors than in aged donors.

Extracted total RNA amounted to at least 5 micrograms for each sample. Combining a sample-barcoded 5' primer with a J-beta primer mix, a second PCR ran for 7 to 11 cycles. No fewer than 2.5 million CDR3-containing paired-end reads came from each sample. Each CDR3 protein gets one entry after TCRdb re-called the 5' RACE reads with MiXCR. The repertoire consists of 1.6 million or so distinct CDR3 sequences, with 30% to 40% occurring once and the leading ten covering around 11%. This clonotype was recorded a few times. Its matching antigen is unknown. The CDR3 loop spans 15 amino acids. CDR1 DFQATT and CDR2 SNEGSKA come from the germline V gene (reference sequence). V lost 6 bases, J lost 1 base, and 8 bases stayed unmatched.

This sequence originates from a woman in her twenties or thirties in good health. Sequenced material: blood. J is TRBJ2-1 and V is TRBV20-1; 8 bases line up with TRBD2. In DNA, the CDR3 is TGCAGTGCCGGGGGGGCCATCGGATCCTACAATGAGCAGTTCTTC. Translated, it gives CSAGGAIGSYNEQFF.